This is a list of T cell receptor beta chains from one sample in a study of shared clonotypes between healthy human individuals. Generated by immunoSEQ multiplex PCR, the TCRdb table keeps only in-frame clones and is missing some. The sample lists approximately 2,000,000 clones; about 90% were seen once. The specimen sequenced was naive CD4+ T cells from PBMCs. Every receptor here comes from a man aged 18 to 35 in good health. Some clones in this sample may be carry-over from other donors' samples. CDR3s include the opening cysteine and the closing phenylalanine or tryptophan. The D gene is left open where the match is weak. Clone size is given for some rows only: seen once, a few or many times, or a class if the clone is expanded.

TRBJ2-1	15	.	TRBV6-5	TRBD2	TGTGCCAGCAGCAACGGACTAGCCTCCTACAATGAGCAGTTCTTC	CASSNGLASYNEQFF
TRBJ2-3	15	once	TRBV4-2	.	TGTGCCAGCAGCCAAGAGGCGCGTAGCACAGATACGCAGTATTTT	CASSQEARSTDTQYF
TRBJ1-1	14	.	TRBV21-1	.	TGTGCCAGGACCTTTTCCCGGGACAGCAGGGAGGCTTTCTTT	CARTFSRDSREAFF
TRBJ1-1	16	.	TRBV6-5	.	TGTGCCAGCAGTTACAACACGGGGAGAAGGAGCACTGAAGCTTTCTTT	CASSYNTGRRSTEAFF
TRBJ2-5	17	once	TRBV5-1	TRBD2	TGCGCCAGCAGCCCGGGACTAGCGGGAGGGCCAAAAGAGACCCAGTACTTC	CASSPGLAGGPKETQYF
TRBJ1-2	15	.	TRBV28	.	TGTGCCAGCAGTTTATTTTCAGAATCGTTCAGTGGCTACACCTTC	CASSLFSESFSGYTF
TRBJ2-1	15	.	TRBV5-1	.	TGCGCCAGCAGCTTCGCCAGGGTATCCTACAATGAGCAGTTCTTC	CASSFARVSYNEQFF
TRBJ2-6	16	.	TRBV5-1	.	TGCGCCAGCAGCGCAGGCGTTTACTCTGGGGCCAACGTCCTGACTTTC	CASSAGVYSGANVLTF
TRBJ2-3	15	.	TRBV9	.	TGTGCCAGCAGCGTAGCTGGGGTGGGCGGAGATACGCAGTATTTT	CASSVAGVGGDTQYF
TRBJ2-2	13	.	TRBV29-1	.	TGCAGCGTTGAAGATCGGTTGGACGGGGAGCTGTTTTTT	CSVEDRLDGELFF
TRBJ2-7	15	.	TRBV5-1	.	TGCGCCAGCAGTCCAGGTAGGCCGGGATCCTACGAGCAGTACTTC	CASSPGRPGSYEQYF
TRBJ1-1	14	.	TRBV30	TRBD1	TGTGCCTGGAGGTCTAATACAGGGGTGGGTGAAGCTTTCTTT	CAWRSNTGVGEAFF
TRBJ2-1	16	once	TRBV2	TRBD1	TGTGCCAGCAAGGGTAGACAGGGACGCTCCTACAATGAGCAGTTCTTC	CASKGRQGRSYNEQFF
TRBJ2-5	14	.	TRBV7-2	.	TGTGCCAGCAGCTTCGGCGGGGGCAGGGAGACCCAGTACTTC	CASSFGGGRETQYF
TRBJ2-7	15	.	TRBV6-5	TRBD2	TGTGCCAGCAGACCCACTAGCGCACTCTCCTACGAGCAGTACTTC	CASRPTSALSYEQYF
TRBJ2-1	15	.	TRBV7-8	TRBD1	TGTGCCAGCAGCCAGGACAGGGGGCGCGACAATGAGCAGTTCTTC	CASSQDRGRDNEQFF
TRBJ1-1	13	.	TRBV6-5	.	TGTGCCAGCAGTTACTCTATGAGGGGAGAAGCTTTCTTT	CASSYSMRGEAFF
TRBJ1-3	16	.	TRBV25-1	TRBD1	TGTGCCAGCAGTAACACAAACAGGGGGCTCAGAAACACCATATATTTT	CASSNTNRGLRNTIYF
TRBJ2-7	15	.	TRBV5-1	.	TGCGCCAGCAGCCCCAGTGGAGGTGCCTCCTACGAGCAGTACTTC	CASSPSGGASYEQYF
TRBJ2-7	15	once	TRBV11-2	.	TGTGCCAGCAGCTTAGAGAGTCCTTACGCCTACGAGCAGTACTTC	CASSLESPYAYEQYF
TRBJ1-1	16	.	TRBV9	TRBD1	TGTGCCAGCAGCGTAGTTGGACAGGGCGGGAGCACTGAAGCTTTCTTT	CASSVVGQGGSTEAFF
TRBJ2-3	15	.	TRBV5-4	TRBD1	TGTGCCAGCACCCCGGGGCAGGGGGCGGCAGATACGCAGTATTTT	CASTPGQGAADTQYF
TRBJ2-7	17	once	TRBV5-1	TRBD2	TGCGCCAGCAGCTTCGGGACCCTCGGGAGGAACTCCTACGAGCAGTACTTC	CASSFGTLGRNSYEQYF
TRBJ1-1	14	.	TRBV7-3	.	TGTGCCAGCAGCTTATTTCTTAAAAACACTGAAGCTTTCTTT	CASSLFLKNTEAFF
TRBJ2-7	17	.	TRBV4-3	TRBD2	TGCGCCAGCAGCCAAGATCTAACTGGGACTAGCGGGCGCGAGCAGTACTTC	CASSQDLTGTSGREQYF
TRBJ2-1	15	.	TRBV5-6	TRBD2	TGTGCCAGCAGCTTAGTAGCGGGAGGCCCCAATGAGCAGTTCTTC	CASSLVAGGPNEQFF
TRBJ2-1	14	.	TRBV4-2	TRBD2	TGTGCCAGCAGCCAAGAAGGGACTATAAATGAGCAGTTCTTC	CASSQEGTINEQFF
TRBJ1-2	14	.	TRBV11-2	.	TGTGCCAGCAGCTTAGGGACGGGGTACTATGGCTACACCTTC	CASSLGTGYYGYTF
TRBJ1-1	14	few	TRBV7-2	TRBD1	TGTGCCAGCAGCTTTGTGACAGGGGGCAGTGAAGCTTTCTTT	CASSFVTGGSEAFF
TRBJ2-2	14	.	TRBV5-1	TRBD2	TGCGCCAGCAGAGGGACTAGGGACACCGGGGAGCTGTTTTTT	CASRGTRDTGELFF
TRBJ2-5	14	.	TRBV5-4	.	TGTGCCAGCAGCTTGGGGGGGCTCGGGGAGACCCAGTACTTC	CASSLGGLGETQYF
TRBJ2-1	17	.	TRBV11-2	TRBD2	TGTGCCAGCACTCTAAGGTTGTGGGAGGGCTCCTACAATGAGCAGTTCTTC	CASTLRLWEGSYNEQFF
TRBJ1-2	13	.	TRBV5-1	.	TGCGCCAGCGCTGGGGGGGCTCCATATGGCTACACCTTC	CASAGGAPYGYTF
TRBJ2-3	16	.	TRBV4-2	.	TGTGCCAGCAGCCAAGATGCTCAGGGAATTACAGATACGCAGTATTTT	CASSQDAQGITDTQYF
TRBJ1-5	15	.	TRBV6-5	.	TGTGCCAGCAGTCTCGGGGGCTTGGGCAATCAGCCCCAGCATTTT	CASSLGGLGNQPQHF
TRBJ1-3	14	.	TRBV19	TRBD1	TGTGCCAGTAGCCTCGGACAGGTTGGAAACACCATATATTTT	CASSLGQVGNTIYF
TRBJ1-2	14	.	TRBV5-4	TRBD1	TGTGCCAGCACCGTGGGACAGGGGTTCTATGGCTACACCTTC	CASTVGQGFYGYTF
TRBJ1-5	16	.	TRBV2	.	TGTGCCAGCAGTCAAGACTCCGGGACACCTAATCAGCCCCAGCATTTT	CASSQDSGTPNQPQHF